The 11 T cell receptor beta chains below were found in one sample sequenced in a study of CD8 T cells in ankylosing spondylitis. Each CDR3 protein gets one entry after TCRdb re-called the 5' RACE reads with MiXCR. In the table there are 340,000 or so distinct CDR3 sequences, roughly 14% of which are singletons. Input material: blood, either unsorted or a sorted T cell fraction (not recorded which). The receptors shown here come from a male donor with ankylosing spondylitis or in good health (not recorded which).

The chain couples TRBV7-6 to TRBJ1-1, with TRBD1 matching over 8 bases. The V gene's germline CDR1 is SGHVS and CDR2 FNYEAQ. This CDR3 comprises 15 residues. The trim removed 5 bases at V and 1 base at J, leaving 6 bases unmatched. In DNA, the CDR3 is TGTGCCAGCAGCATCGGACAGGGTACGAACACTGAAGCTTTCTTT. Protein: CASSIGQGTNTEAFF.

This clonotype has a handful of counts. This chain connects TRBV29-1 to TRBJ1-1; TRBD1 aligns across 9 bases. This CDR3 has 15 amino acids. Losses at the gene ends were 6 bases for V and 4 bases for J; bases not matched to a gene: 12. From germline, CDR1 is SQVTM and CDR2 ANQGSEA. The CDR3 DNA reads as TGCAGCGTCCGCCAAATAACAGGGGGCGGCACTGAAGCTTTCTTT. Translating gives CSVRQITGGGTEAFF.

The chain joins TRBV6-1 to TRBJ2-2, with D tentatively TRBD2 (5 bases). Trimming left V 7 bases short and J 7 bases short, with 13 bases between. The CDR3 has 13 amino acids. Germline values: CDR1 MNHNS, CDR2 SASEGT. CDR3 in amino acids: CASILFGIGELFF. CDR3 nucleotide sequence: TGTGCCAGCATCCTTTTCGGGATCGGGGAGCTGTTTTTT.

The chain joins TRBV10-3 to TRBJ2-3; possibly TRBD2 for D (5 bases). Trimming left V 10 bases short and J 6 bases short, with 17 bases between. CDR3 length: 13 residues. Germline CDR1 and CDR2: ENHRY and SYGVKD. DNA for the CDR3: TGTGCCAGCTCTGGAGGCCTCCATGATACGCAGTATTTT. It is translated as CASSGGLHDTQYF.

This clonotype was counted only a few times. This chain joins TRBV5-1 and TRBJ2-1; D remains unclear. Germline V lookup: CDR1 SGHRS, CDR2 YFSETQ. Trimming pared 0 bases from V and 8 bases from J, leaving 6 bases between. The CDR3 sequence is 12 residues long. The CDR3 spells CASSLGAYEQFF. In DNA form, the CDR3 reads TGCGCCAGCAGCTTGGGGGCTTATGAGCAGTTCTTC.

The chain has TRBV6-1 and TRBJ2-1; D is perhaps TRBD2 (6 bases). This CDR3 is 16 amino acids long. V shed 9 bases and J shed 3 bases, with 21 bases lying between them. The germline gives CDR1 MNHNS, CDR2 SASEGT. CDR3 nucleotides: TGTGCCAGTTACGGACCGGGGACTCTGAACTACAATGAGCAGTTCTTC. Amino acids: CASYGPGTLNYNEQFF.

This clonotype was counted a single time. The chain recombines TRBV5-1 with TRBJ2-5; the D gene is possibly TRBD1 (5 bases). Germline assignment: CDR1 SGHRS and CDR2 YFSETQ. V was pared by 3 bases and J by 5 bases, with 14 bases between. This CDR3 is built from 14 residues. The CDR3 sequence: CASSSVRVGETQYF. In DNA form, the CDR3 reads TGCGCCAGCAGCTCCGTCAGGGTGGGGGAGACCCAGTACTTC.

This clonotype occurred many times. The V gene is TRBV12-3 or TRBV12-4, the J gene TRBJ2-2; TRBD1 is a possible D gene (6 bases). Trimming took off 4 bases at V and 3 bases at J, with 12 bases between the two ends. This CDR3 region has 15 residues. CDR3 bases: TGTGCCAGCAGTTACTTACAGGGATACACCGGGGAGCTGTTTTTT. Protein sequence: CASSYLQGYTGELFF.

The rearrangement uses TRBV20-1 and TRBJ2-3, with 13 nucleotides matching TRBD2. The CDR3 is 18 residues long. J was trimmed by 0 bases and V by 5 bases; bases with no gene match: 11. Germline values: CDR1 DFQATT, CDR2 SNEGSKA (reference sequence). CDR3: CSALYPGLAGSSTDTQYF. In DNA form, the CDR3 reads TGCAGTGCTCTCTATCCGGGACTAGCGGGGTCTAGCACAGATACGCAGTATTTT.

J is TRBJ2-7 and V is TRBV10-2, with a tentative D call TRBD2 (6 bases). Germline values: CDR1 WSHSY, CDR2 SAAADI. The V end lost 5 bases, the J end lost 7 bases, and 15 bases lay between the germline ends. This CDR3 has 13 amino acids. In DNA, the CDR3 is TGCGCCAGCAGTCCGGCGGGGTTGTGGGAGCAGTACTTC. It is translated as CASSPAGLWEQYF.

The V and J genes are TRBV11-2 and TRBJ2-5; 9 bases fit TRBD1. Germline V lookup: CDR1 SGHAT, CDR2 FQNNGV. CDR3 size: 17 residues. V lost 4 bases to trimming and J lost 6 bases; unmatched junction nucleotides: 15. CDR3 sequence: CASSSSLPTGGKKTQYF. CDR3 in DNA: TGTGCCAGCAGCTCCTCCCTTCCCACAGGGGGCAAGAAGACCCAGTACTTC.